Presented here are 2 T cell receptor beta chains from one specimen sequenced in a study of blood T cell repertoires in COVID-19. The data were produced by immunoSEQ multiplex PCR, yet TCRdb's version contains in-frame clones alone and is incomplete. The table records 20,000 to 25,000 clones, over 80% of them present only once. The sequencing sample was made of peripheral blood. The source is a man aged 80 or over with active or convalescent COVID-19.

V gene TRBV28 combines with J gene TRBJ2-3, with 7 bases aligning to TRBD1. CDR1 is MDHEN, CDR2 SYDVKM, per germline. The CDR3 spans 18 residues. The ends lost 1 base at V and 0 bases at J; junction bases unmatched: 10. The CDR3 loop is CASSLLARTGFSTDTQYF. CDR3 coding DNA: TGTGCCAGCAGTTTATTGGCCCGGACAGGTTTTAGCACAGATACGCAGTATTTT.

The J gene is TRBJ2-7, the V gene TRBV18, with D unclear. The V gene lost 4 bases and the J gene lost 0 bases, with 7 bases spanning the gap. The CDR3 loop spans 13 amino acids. Germline lookup yields CDR1 KGHSH and CDR2 LQKENI. The CDR3 DNA reads as TGTGCCAGCTCACGACAAAGCTCCTACGAGCAGTACTTC. It is translated as CASSRQSSYEQYF. The full variable domain, completed using reference TRBV18 and TRBJ2-7, is NAGVMQNPRHLVRRRGQEARLRCSPMKGHSHVYWYRQLPEEGLKFMVYLQKENIIDESGMPKERFSAEFPKEGPSILRIQQVVRGDSAAYFCASSRQSSYEQYFGPGTRLTVT.